Below are 10 T cell receptor beta chains sequenced from a single sample in a study of metastatic and nonmetastatic thyroid tumors (TCRdb year 2020). None of the patients had been given any treatment before thyroid surgery. The library was produced with PCR. The sequencing machine was an Illumina HiSeq 4000. TCRdb reanalyzed the raw reads on its own, using fastp at Q25 for trimming and MiXCR for clone calling, and kept in-frame beta chains. Within this sample are approximately 38,000 clones, with around 33% of them counted one time only. Roughly a sixth of the sample lies in the top ten. Input material: tumor tissue. These receptors were collected from a female donor with papillary thyroid cancer or a benign thyroid nodule (not recorded which). Some clones in this sample may be carry-over from other donors' samples.

The V gene is TRBV28, the J gene TRBJ1-5, with a tentative D call TRBD1 (5 bases). Germline V gene lookup returns CDR1 MDHEN and CDR2 SYDVKM. V was pared by 8 bases and J by 9 bases, with 11 bases between. The CDR3 extends over 11 amino acids. The chain's CDR3 is CASQSGWPQHF. The CDR3 DNA is TGTGCCAGCCAATCAGGGTGGCCCCAGCATTTT.

V and J are TRBV28 and TRBJ2-2; D is ambiguous. V was clipped by 3 bases and J by 4 bases, with 15 bases between them. The CDR3 covers 16 residues. Germline CDR1 reads MDHEN; CDR2 reads SYDVKM. The CDR3 protein is CASSLVRMRITGELFF. CDR3 nucleotides: TGTGCCAGCAGTTTGGTTAGAATGCGAATCACCGGGGAGCTGTTTTTT. Full variable domain (rest looked up from reference TRBV28 and TRBJ2-2): DVKVTQSSRYLVKRTGEKVFLECVQDMDHENMFWYRQDPGLGLRLIYFSYDVKMKEKGDIPEGYSVSREKKERFSLILESASTNQTSMYLCASSLVRMRITGELFFGEGSRLTVL.

The chain's CDR3 is CASSLKGQGIFGYTF. CDR3 sequence (DNA): TGCGCCAGCAGCCTGAAAGGACAGGGGATTTTTGGCTACACCTTC. The V and J genes are TRBV4-1 and TRBJ1-2; the match to TRBD1 covers 9 bases. The CDR3 contains 15 residues. Losses at the gene ends were 4 bases for V and 7 bases for J; bases not matched to a gene: 10. The germline gives CDR1 MGHRA, CDR2 YSYEKL.

The chain employs TRBV7-2 and TRBJ2-7; D uncertain. Trimming removed 3 bases at V and 2 bases at J, with 8 bases between. Germline V gives CDR1 SGHTA, CDR2 FQGNSA. The CDR3 consists of 13 residues. CDR3 region: CASSLAGTYEQYF. The CDR3 region has the DNA TGTGCCAGCAGCTTGGCCGGAACCTACGAGCAGTACTTC.

This clone was seen only a few times. The chain is built from TRBV15 and TRBJ2-1, with D possibly matching TRBD2 (6 bases). V shed 5 bases and J shed 4 bases, with 12 bases lying between them. Germline V lookup: CDR1 LNHNV, CDR2 YYDKDF (reference sequence). There are 14 residues in the CDR3. The CDR3 is CATSDRGSYNEQFF. CDR3 DNA sequence: TGTGCCACCAGCGATCGGGGGTCTTACAATGAGCAGTTCTTC.

This clone was seen a handful of times. The chain links TRBV27 to TRBJ2-5, with 7 bases matching TRBD2. Per the germline V gene, CDR1 is MNHEY and CDR2 is SMNVEV (reference sequence). Trimming at V came to 5 bases and at J to 0 bases, leaving 6 bases not matched to a gene. The CDR3 runs 15 residues. CDR3 sequence reads: CASSPSGAYQETQYF. Written as DNA, the CDR3 is TGTGCCAGCAGTCCTAGCGGAGCGTACCAAGAGACCCAGTACTTC.

The J gene is TRBJ2-2, the V gene TRBV20-1; the match to TRBD1 covers 10 bases. This CDR3 has 17 amino acids. Trimming at V came to 1 base and at J to 7 bases, leaving 12 bases not matched to a gene. Germline V gene sequence: CDR1 DFQATT, CDR2 SNEGSKA (reference sequence). The CDR3 loop is CSARVGSGTGAGGELFF. DNA of the CDR3: TGCAGTGCTAGAGTGGGGTCCGGGACAGGGGCCGGCGGGGAGCTGTTTTTT.

The chain employs TRBV3-1 and TRBJ1-2; D not resolved. Germline loops: CDR1 LGHDT, CDR2 YNNKEL (reference sequence). Between the trimmed V and J ends, which lost 1 base and 0 bases, there was a span of 9 bases. This CDR3 contains 15 residues. DNA for the CDR3: TGTGCCAGCAGCCAAGGAGGAGCTTCTAACTATGGCTACACCTTC. Translated: CASSQGGASNYGYTF.

The sample holds a few counts of this clone. The chain is built from TRBV28 and TRBJ1-5, with 7 bases that match TRBD1. This CDR3 comprises 14 residues. Germline V gene sequence: CDR1 MDHEN, CDR2 SYDVKM. The V and J ends lost 5 bases and 3 bases, in that order; junction bases with no gene match: 4. The CDR3 DNA is TGTGCCAGCAGTCCCGGACAGGTCAATCAGCCCCAGCATTTT. Amino acids: CASSPGQVNQPQHF.

This clone is deemed medium-sized. The chain is built from TRBV7-9 and TRBJ2-3; 14 positions agree with TRBD2. V lost 6 bases to trimming and J lost 5 bases; unmatched junction nucleotides: 7. The CDR3 covers 16 residues. Germline CDR1 is SEHNR and CDR2 is FQNEAQ (reference sequence). The CDR3 bases are TGTGCCAGCAGAGGACTAGCGGGGGGAGTCGGAGATACGCAGTATTTT. Protein product: CASRGLAGGVGDTQYF.